The 9 T cell receptor beta chains presented below share a single source sample, sequenced in a study of regulatory T cells in long-lasting Graves disease. Assembly of TCR beta libraries relied on iRepertoire HTBI primers together with Arm-PCR of CDR3 regions. TCRdb itself ran the multiplex PCR reads through MiXCR, one entry per CDR3 protein. In the table there are more than 450,000 distinct CDR3 sequences, around 15% of which are singletons. Documented time point: newly diagnosed GD, antithyroid drugs for less than 3 months. Preparation of the TCR library used RNA extracted from PBMCs. The same data also contributed to another study, on T cells in Graves' hyperthyroidism and ophthalmopathy.

Sequenced material: peripheral blood mononuclear cells (PBMCs), taken at new diagnosis, from a patient treated with antithyroid drugs. The receptor set was obtained from a man aged 40-49 years with Graves disease.

The table lists this clonotype with many counts. The rearrangement links TRBV27 to TRBJ2-1; D uncertain. Trimming removed 3 bases from V and 2 bases from J, with 8 bases in between. This CDR3 region has 14 residues. Germline loops: CDR1 MNHEY, CDR2 SMNVEV (reference sequence). Written as DNA, the CDR3 is TGTGCCAGCAGTTTGGTGGCCCCCTACAATGAGCAGTTCTTC. Translating gives CASSLVAPYNEQFF.

Regarding this clonotype: A far larger clone is one base from this, pointing to a likely read error. V gene TRBV7-9 combines with J gene TRBJ2-7; D may be TRBD1 (6 bases). This CDR3 region has 13 residues. V shed 1 base and J shed 2 bases, with 6 bases lying between them. Per germline, CDR1 SEHNR and CDR2 FQNEAQ (reference sequence). In DNA, the CDR3 is TGTGCCAGCAGCTTAGGGGACACCTACGAGCAGTACTTC. Residues: CASSLGDTYEQYF.

Comments on this clonotype: This may stem from a read error, because a much larger clone lies one nucleotide away. This chain links TRBV28 with TRBJ2-1, with 7 bases that match TRBD2. The CDR3 loop spans 16 amino acids. Germline CDR1 and CDR2: MDHEN and SYDVKM. CDR3 sequence reads: CASSLTSGMAFNEEFF. The CDR3 region has the DNA TGTGCCAGCAGCCTCACGAGCGGGATGGCCTTCAATGAGGAGTTCTTC.

Ten or more counts support this clonotype. The gene calls are TRBV5-1 and TRBJ2-6; 8 bases are shared with TRBD1. Germline CDR1 and CDR2: SGHRS and YFSETQ. V trimming: 4 bases; J trimming: 3 bases; junction bases outside the gene matches: 6. The length of the CDR3 is 16 residues. CDR3 sequence: CASSARTGYGANVLTF. The DNA of the CDR3 is TGCGCCAGCAGCGCCCGGACAGGGTATGGGGCCAACGTCCTGACTTTC.

This clonotype was seen repeatedly, ten times or more. The chain couples TRBV5-1 to TRBJ2-1, with D tentatively TRBD1 (5 bases). From germline, CDR1 is SGHRS and CDR2 YFSETQ. Trimming shortened V by 2 bases and J by 2 bases, and 11 bases separated the two germline ends. The CDR3 loop spans 15 amino acids. The CDR3 sequence: CASSFTDSTYNEQFF. CDR3 bases: TGCGCCAGCAGCTTTACCGACAGCACCTACAATGAGCAGTTCTTC.

V and J are TRBV29-1 and TRBJ2-1; weak D call: TRBD1 (6 bases). The CDR3 runs to 12 residues. V was trimmed by 3 bases and J by 6 bases, leaving 9 bases between them. Per the germline V gene, CDR1 is SQVTM and CDR2 is ANQGSEA. The CDR3 region is CSVDQGRNEQFF. The DNA of the CDR3 is TGCAGCGTTGACCAGGGGCGCAATGAGCAGTTCTTC.

The sample holds many counts of this clonotype. The chain has TRBV7-9 and TRBJ2-3; perhaps TRBD2 as D (5 bases). V lost 5 bases to trimming and J lost 3 bases, with 12 bases between them. Germline CDR1 SEHNR, CDR2 FQNEAQ (reference sequence). The CDR3 runs 14 residues. CDR3 sequence reads: CASSPNSVTDTQYF. The CDR3 DNA is TGTGCCAGCAGCCCAAATAGCGTAACAGATACGCAGTATTTT.

Only a few counts were recorded for this clonotype. This chain joins TRBV30 and TRBJ2-5; no firm D call. The germline V and J ends were trimmed by 0 bases and 7 bases, with 9 bases remaining between them. The CDR3 runs 12 residues. From germline, CDR1 is GTSNPN and CDR2 SVGIG (reference sequence). DNA for the CDR3: TGTGCCTGGAGTGTACTATGGGGGACCCAGTACTTC. This gives the protein CAWSVLWGTQYF.

The chain is built from TRBV6-5 and TRBJ1-2; the D is unclear. CDR3 length equals 15 residues. From germline, CDR1 is MNHEY and CDR2 SVGAGI. V dropped 0 bases and J dropped 2 bases, with 10 bases sitting between them. The CDR3, as DNA: TGTGCCAGCAGTTACTCGCCCGTGAGAAACTATGGCTACACCTTC. Its translation: CASSYSPVRNYGYTF.